These 18 T cell receptor beta chains were sequenced from one sample in a study of chemoradiotherapy in HPV16-positive cancers. Profiling relied on immunoSEQ multiplex PCR, and the TCRdb table lists in-frame clones only, not all of them. The profile shows roughly 2,100 clones, over 65% of them singletons. This sample comprised tumor tissue, obtained from a patient who underwent chemoradiotherapy. Receptor source: a human donor with HPV-associated anogenital cancer.

This sequence joins TRBV5-1 and TRBJ1-2, with no clear D. The CDR3 loop spans 14 amino acids. V was shortened by 0 bases and J by 2 bases, with 8 bases between the two germline ends. Germline assignment: CDR1 SGHRS and CDR2 YFSETQ. The CDR3 protein is CASSLGGENYGYTF. The CDR3 bases are TGCGCCAGCAGCTTGGGCGGGGAAAACTATGGCTACACCTTC.

The gene calls are TRBV2 and TRBJ2-7; 7 positions agree with TRBD1. V shed 6 bases and J 6 bases; nucleotides not matched to a gene: 11. The CDR3 length is 14 residues. The germline gives CDR1 SNHLY, CDR2 FYNNEI. The CDR3: CASSAEGTAGEQYF. The DNA for the CDR3 is TGTGCCAGCAGCGCCGAAGGGACAGCCGGCGAGCAGTACTTC.

The chain combines TRBV9 with TRBJ1-2, with D tentatively TRBD1 (5 bases). The ends were cut back, 2 bases at V and 8 bases at J, with 22 bases in the middle. There are 16 residues in the CDR3. From germline, CDR1 is SGDLS and CDR2 YYNGEE. Here the CDR3 DNA reads TGTGCCAGCAGCGTGTTTGGGGCAGGGAGATCAATAGGCTACACCTTC. Amino acids: CASSVFGAGRSIGYTF.

The chain recombines TRBV19 with TRBJ2-7; 7 nucleotides match TRBD2. Germline lookup yields CDR1 LNHDA and CDR2 SQIVND (reference sequence). This CDR3 is 12 amino acids long. V shed 5 bases and J 4 bases; nucleotides not matched to a gene: 2. The CDR3: CASSGREYEQYF. The CDR3 bases are TGTGCCAGTAGTGGGAGGGAATACGAGCAGTACTTC.

V is TRBV2 and J is TRBJ2-3; 8 nucleotides line up with TRBD2. In germline, CDR1 is SNHLY, CDR2 FYNNEI. The junction had 5 bases not matched to a gene; V was cut back by 3 bases and J by 0 bases. The CDR3 extends over 16 amino acids. CDR3 coding DNA: TGTGCCAGCAGTGACCGCGGGGGGCCTAGCACAGATACGCAGTATTTT. The encoded protein is CASSDRGGPSTDTQYF.

The chain couples TRBV6-5 to TRBJ2-1, with D possibly being TRBD1 (5 bases). CDR1 MNHEY and CDR2 SVGAGI come from the germline V gene. The length of the CDR3 is 13 residues. Between the trimmed V and J ends, which lost 6 bases and 7 bases, there was a span of 13 bases. The CDR3 DNA reads as TGTGCCAGCAGGAGGACATTGGGTAATGAGCAGTTCTTC. Amino acid sequence: CASRRTLGNEQFF.

V usage is TRBV7-2 and J usage is TRBJ2-5; a possible D gene is TRBD1 (6 bases). The germline CDR1 and CDR2 sequences are SGHTA and FQGNSA. V was cut by 5 bases and J by 11 bases, with 24 bases left in between. The CDR3 runs to 15 residues. CDR3: CASSPAGQGPGKQYF. CDR3 DNA: TGTGCCAGCAGCCCAGCAGGCCAGGGGCCCGGGAAGCAGTACTTC.

V usage is TRBV6-1 and J usage is TRBJ2-2, with a tentative D call TRBD1 (6 bases). With 8 bases removed from V and 3 bases from J, the gap between germline ends came to 10 bases. The CDR3 consists of 13 residues. Looked up from germline, CDR1 is MNHNS and CDR2 is SASEGT. CDR3 bases: TGTGCCAGCCAGGGGTTCGACACCGGGGAGCTGTTTTTT. Translating it yields CASQGFDTGELFF.

This rearrangement joins TRBV6-1 to TRBJ1-1, with 8 bases identical to TRBD1. Germline V CDR1 and CDR2: MNHNS, SASEGT. The CDR3 consists of 15 residues. J was trimmed by 7 bases and V by 1 base; bases with no gene match: 8. CDR3 protein: CASSEGTGTSGEAFF. The CDR3 nucleotides read TGTGCCAGCAGTGAAGGGACAGGGACCTCCGGTGAAGCTTTCTTT.

This sequence joins TRBV7-9 and TRBJ1-1; D call uncertain. CDR1 SEHNR and CDR2 FQNEAQ come from the germline V gene (reference sequence). There are 14 residues in the CDR3. V lost 1 base and J lost 1, with 7 bases in between. The CDR3 spells CASSLGPRNTEAFF. The CDR3 bases are TGTGCCAGCAGCTTAGGACCCAGGAACACTGAAGCTTTCTTT.

This clone was seen a handful of times. V usage is TRBV29-1 and J usage is TRBJ1-1; D gene unclear. The ends were cut back, 5 bases at V and 4 bases at J, with 11 bases in the middle. CDR3 size: 12 residues. The V gene's germline CDR1 is SQVTM and CDR2 ANQGSEA. The CDR3 here is CSVRVGSTEAFF. In DNA, the CDR3 is TGCAGCGTTAGGGTAGGATCCACTGAAGCTTTCTTT.

This clone is a singleton in its sample. The CDR3 here is CAWTRPDKQIYYGYTF. The CDR3 nucleotides read TGTGCCTGGACCCGCCCCGACAAACAAATTTACTATGGCTACACCTTC. The rearrangement joins TRBV30 to TRBJ1-2, with D hard to call. Germline CDR1 GTSNPN, CDR2 SVGIG (reference sequence). The CDR3 runs to 16 residues. V was pared by 4 bases and J by 3 bases, with 21 bases between.

The chain employs TRBV6-5 and TRBJ1-4, with 10 bases lining up with TRBD1. CDR3 length: 14 amino acids. Germline assignment: CDR1 MNHEY and CDR2 SVGAGI. Trimming took 8 bases from V and 9 from J; bases not matched to a gene: 9. CDR3 nucleotides: TGTGCCAGCGGTAGCCGGGACAGGGGACAAAAACTGTTTTTT. Protein sequence: CASGSRDRGQKLFF.

The chain couples TRBV10-3 to TRBJ2-5; 13 bases are a match to TRBD2. From germline, CDR1 is ENHRY and CDR2 SYGVKD. After removal of 6 bases from V and 5 bases from J, the junction contained 6 bases not matched to a gene. This CDR3 contains 15 residues. CDR3 DNA: TGTGCCATCAGGGCGACTAGCGGGGGGCTGGAGACCCAGTACTTC. Its translation: CAIRATSGGLETQYF.

This chain uses TRBV4-1 with TRBJ1-5; TRBD1 matches 8 bases. Germline-derived CDR1 and CDR2 are MGHRA and YSYEKL. V shed 4 bases and J 5 bases; nucleotides not matched to a gene: 7. The CDR3 loop spans 15 amino acids. CDR3 bases: TGCGCCAGCAGCCGACGGACAGGGAGCCATCAGCCCCAGCATTTT. It translates to CASSRRTGSHQPQHF.

The gene calls are TRBV2 and TRBJ2-7, with unresolved D. The CDR3 has 13 residues. Germline values: CDR1 SNHLY, CDR2 FYNNEI. V was clipped by 5 bases and J by 7 bases, with 15 bases between them. The DNA of the CDR3 is TGTGCCAGCAGTACCCGTGAGTCCGGAGAGCAGTACTTC. Amino acids: CASSTRESGEQYF.

The V gene is TRBV7-2, the J gene TRBJ2-1, with a possible D match to TRBD2 (6 bases). The CDR3 extends over 16 amino acids. The germline CDR1 and CDR2 sequences are SGHTA and FQGNSA. Trimming took off 5 bases at V and 8 bases at J, with 22 bases between the two ends. The CDR3 sequence is CASSLLPREVFDEQFF. CDR3 nucleotide sequence: TGTGCCAGCAGCCTCCTCCCAAGGGAGGTATTCGATGAGCAGTTCTTC.

Regarding this clone: The junction differs from germline at one of its ends, possibly a read error. The gene calls are TRBV7-7 and TRBJ2-7; tentative D call: TRBD2 (6 bases). Germline V gene lookup returns CDR1 SSHAT and CDR2 FNYEAQ (reference sequence). The CDR3 consists of 14 residues. CDR3 sequence: CASSSGTWGDEQYF. CDR3 DNA sequence: TGTGCTAGCAGCTCCGGGACTTGGGGGGACGAGCAGTACTTC.